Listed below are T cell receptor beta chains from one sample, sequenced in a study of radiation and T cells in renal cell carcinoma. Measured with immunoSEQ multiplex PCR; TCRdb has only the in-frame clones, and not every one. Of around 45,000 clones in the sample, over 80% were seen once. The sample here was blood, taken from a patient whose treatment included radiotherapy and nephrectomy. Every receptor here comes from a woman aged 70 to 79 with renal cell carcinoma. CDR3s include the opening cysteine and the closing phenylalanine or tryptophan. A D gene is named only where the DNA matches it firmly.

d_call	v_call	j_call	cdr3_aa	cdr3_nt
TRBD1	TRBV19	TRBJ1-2	CASTAGDRVSYGYTF	TGTGCCAGTACCGCGGGGGACAGGGTATCTTATGGCTACACCTTC
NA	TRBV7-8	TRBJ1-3	CASSFGGGGNTIYF	TGTGCCAGCAGCTTCGGGGGAGGTGGAAACACCATATATTTT
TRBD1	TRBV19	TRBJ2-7	CASSNLQGDYEQYF	TGTGCCAGTAGTAACCTCCAGGGGGACTACGAGCAGTACTTC
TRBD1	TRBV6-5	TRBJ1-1	CATRDSNTEAFF	TGTGCCACCCGGGACAGTAACACTGAAGCTTTCTTT
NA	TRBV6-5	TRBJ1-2	CASSYSHGYTYGYTF	TGTGCCAGCAGTTACTCCCACGGCTACACCTATGGCTACACCTTC
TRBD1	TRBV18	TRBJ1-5	CASSQGARQPQHF	TGTGCCAGCTCACAGGGGGCGCGTCAGCCCCAGCATTTT
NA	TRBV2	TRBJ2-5	CASSESPRGQETQYF	TGTGCCAGCAGTGAATCCCCCAGGGGACAAGAGACCCAGTACTTC
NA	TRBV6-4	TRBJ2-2	CASGRGINTGELFF	TGTGCCAGCGGCAGGGGAATAAACACCGGGGAGCTGTTTTTT
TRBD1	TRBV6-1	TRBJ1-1	CAISKGTGGNTEAFF	TGTGCCATCAGCAAGGGGACAGGGGGAAACACTGAAGCTTTCTTT
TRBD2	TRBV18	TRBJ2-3	CASSPRSTSGSTDTQYF	TGTGCCAGCTCACCACGTAGTACTAGCGGGAGCACAGATACGCAGTATTTT